This TCR beta chain derives from a study of cytomegalovirus exposure and HLA in healthy donors. General study findings and limits: Roughly even sequencing depth across donors was the assumption behind the presence/absence analyses. In a later analysis, HLA-associated beta chains showed higher expansion and lower generation probabilities than comparable chains. The only immune exposure information that was available was CMV serostatus.

CDR1 SEHNR and CDR2 FQNEAQ come from the germline V gene (reference sequence). This CDR3 has 11 amino acids. Trimming removed 2 bases from V and 8 bases from J, with 6 bases in between. For this clone: The antigen is not known.

Use of 60 Vbeta and 13 Jbeta primers characterized the PCR. Clones were read by immunoSEQ multiplex PCR, and TCRdb kept only the in-frame ones, dropping some. The table lists 150,000 to 170,000 clones, 74% of them singletons. This chain connects TRBV7-9 to TRBJ1-2, with D possibly being TRBD1 (5 bases). The sequenced sample was PBMCs. The sequence was obtained from a man aged 30 to 45 in good health and CMV-seronegative. The CDR3 nucleotides are TGTGCCAGCAGCTTAAGGGGCGGCTACACCTTC. Amino acid sequence: CASSLRGGYTF.